Below, 32 T cell receptor beta chains from the same sample are listed, as sequenced in a study of blood T cell repertoires in COVID-19. Sequencing used immunoSEQ multiplex PCR; TCRdb keeps in-frame clones, though not all of them. The table lists a few hundred thousand clones, more than 75% of them singletons. The sequenced sample was PBMCs or T cells enriched from blood (not recorded which). The source is a woman aged 55 to 70 in a cohort exposed to, infected with or recovered from COVID-19 (not recorded which).

The rearrangement links TRBV7-2 to TRBJ2-2, with D maybe TRBD2 (5 bases). Germline CDR1 SGHTA, CDR2 FQGNSA. V lost 1 base and J 5 bases, leaving 8 bases between the germline ends. CDR3 length: 14 residues. The CDR3, as DNA: TGTGCCAGCAGCTTAGGCGGGTGGACCGGGGAGCTGTTTTTT. This translates into CASSLGGWTGELFF.

The chain links TRBV7-9 to TRBJ1-1, with D possibly being TRBD1 (6 bases). The V end lost 5 bases, the J end lost 6 bases, and 22 bases lay between the germline ends. CDR1 and CDR2 from the germline V gene are SEHNR and FQNEAQ (reference sequence). This CDR3 has 16 residues. CDR3 DNA sequence: TGTGCCAGCAGCATCAAGACAGGCCGGGGAAGCGCTGAAGCTTTCTTT. Protein product: CASSIKTGRGSAEAFF.

V usage is TRBV11-2 and J usage is TRBJ2-3; 8 nucleotides line up with TRBD2. The CDR3 runs to 17 residues. From germline, CDR1 is SGHAT and CDR2 FQNNGV. Unmatched junction bases numbered 10, after V lost 1 base and J lost 4 bases. Here the CDR3 DNA reads TGTGCCAGCAGCTTAGTTTGGTTAGCGGGAAGGGCAGATACGCAGTATTTT. Translation: CASSLVWLAGRADTQYF. Full variable domain (missing parts from reference TRBV11-2 and TRBJ2-3): EAGVAQSPRYKIIEKRQSVAFWCNPISGHATLYWYQQILGQGPKLLIQFQNNGVVDDSQLPKDRFSAERLKGVDSTLKIQPAKLEDSAVYLCASSLVWLAGRADTQYFGPGTRLTVL.

This clone was detected once. This chain uses TRBV10-3 with TRBJ2-1, with D hard to call. The CDR3 is made up of 12 amino acids. Trimming removed 4 bases from V and 5 bases from J, with 6 bases in between. In germline, CDR1 is ENHRY, CDR2 SYGVKD. CDR3 region: CAISGLDNEQFF. The CDR3 DNA reads as TGTGCCATCAGTGGACTCGACAATGAGCAGTTCTTC.

The rearrangement links TRBV18 to TRBJ2-1; D possibly corresponds to TRBD1 (6 bases). Germline-derived CDR1 and CDR2 are KGHSH and LQKENI. The CDR3 is 12 residues long. Trimming removed 6 bases from V and 10 bases from J, with 13 bases in between. CDR3 coding DNA: TGTGCCAGCTCTTCCCCAGGGGAAGAGCAGTTCTTC. This translates into CASSSPGEEQFF.

This clone appeared a single time. This chain uses TRBV28 with TRBJ1-3, with D perhaps TRBD1 (6 bases). The CDR3 spans 15 residues. Germline V lookup: CDR1 MDHEN, CDR2 SYDVKM. The ends were cut back, 5 bases at V and 4 bases at J, with 15 bases in the middle. CDR3 DNA sequence: TGTGCCAGCAGTCCGGACAGCGGGGGAGGAAACACCATATATTTT. Translated: CASSPDSGGGNTIYF.

The V call is TRBV3-1 (or the pseudogene TRBV3-2), the J call TRBJ1-2, with unresolved D. The germline gives CDR1 LGHDT, CDR2 YNNKEL (reference sequence). V shed 0 bases and J shed 4 bases, with 12 bases lying between them. This CDR3 region has 15 residues. The CDR3 DNA sequence: TGTGCCAGCAGCCAAGAGGGGTTGGGAGGCTATGGCTACACCTTC. It encodes CASSQEGLGGYGYTF.

V gene TRBV15 combines with J gene TRBJ1-5, with 12 bases fitting TRBD1. Germline assignment: CDR1 LNHNV and CDR2 YYDKDF (reference sequence). J gave up 1 base and V 2 bases, and 9 bases lay outside the gene matches. The CDR3 runs 19 residues. CDR3 sequence reads: CATSRNPGTGGGSNQPQHF. The CDR3 region has the DNA TGTGCCACCAGCAGAAATCCCGGGACAGGGGGCGGGAGCAATCAGCCCCAGCATTTT.

This clone has a handful of counts. The chain carries TRBV7-3 and TRBJ2-1; 9 bases are a match to TRBD1. The CDR3 contains 13 residues. V shed 4 bases, J shed 9 bases, and the junction held 4 bases outside the gene matches. Germline loops: CDR1 SGHTA, CDR2 FQGTGA. This CDR3 is CASSSGTGLEQFF. CDR3 bases: TGTGCCAGCAGCTCCGGGACAGGGCTTGAGCAGTTCTTC.

The chain uses TRBV30 and TRBJ2-5; 11 nucleotides match TRBD2. With V trimmed by 5 bases and J by 5 bases, 7 bases remained unmatched. The CDR3 sequence is 14 residues long. Germline CDR1 reads GTSNPN; CDR2 reads SVGIG (reference sequence). The CDR3 DNA reads TGTGCCTGGTTAGCGGGAGGGCCTGGGGAGACCCAGTACTTC. It codes for CAWLAGGPGETQYF.

The chain recombines TRBV2 with TRBJ1-6, with D perhaps matching TRBD1 (6 bases). This CDR3 region has 15 residues. V shed 5 bases and J shed 8 bases, with 16 bases lying between them. CDR1 and CDR2 (germline): SNHLY, FYNNEI. The CDR3 region is CASSFNRERYSPLHF. CDR3 nucleotides: TGTGCCAGCAGTTTCAACAGGGAGAGATATTCACCCCTCCACTTT.

This chain uses TRBV28 with TRBJ2-1, with D tentatively TRBD1 (6 bases). The CDR3 has 12 residues. CDR1 and CDR2 (germline): MDHEN, SYDVKM. Between the trimmed V and J ends, which lost 5 bases and 6 bases, there was a span of 8 bases. The CDR3 coding sequence is TGTGCCAGCAGTACCAGGGGCAATGAGCAGTTCTTC. Protein sequence: CASSTRGNEQFF.

This sequence joins TRBV11-2 and TRBJ2-3; D may be TRBD2 (5 bases). This CDR3 comprises 15 residues. CDR1 is SGHAT, CDR2 FQNNGV, per germline. Deletions cut 3 bases from V and 0 bases from J, with 10 bases between. The CDR3 coding sequence is TGTGCCAGCAGCTTGGGAGTTGCTAGCACAGATACGCAGTATTTT. It encodes CASSLGVASTDTQYF.

The CDR3 sequence: CASSFTRAYEQYF. The CDR3 bases are TGTGCCAGCAGCTTTACCAGGGCCTACGAGCAGTACTTC. The genes are TRBV7-9 and TRBJ2-7, with D possibly matching TRBD1 (5 bases). Germline V gene sequence: CDR1 SEHNR, CDR2 FQNEAQ (reference sequence). The CDR3 loop spans 13 amino acids. V dropped 3 bases and J dropped 2 bases, with 8 bases sitting between them.

V usage is TRBV6-4 and J usage is TRBJ2-3; 12 nucleotides match TRBD2. CDR1 and CDR2 (germline): MRHNA, SNTAGT. The V gene end was trimmed by 0 bases and the J gene end by 3 bases; junction bases not matched to a gene: 4. The CDR3 is 17 residues long. CDR3 in DNA: TGTGCCAGCAGTGACTCCTACGGACTAGCGGGAACAGATACGCAGTATTTT. Protein: CASSDSYGLAGTDTQYF.

The chain joins TRBV30 to TRBJ1-5; a weak D match, TRBD1 (5 bases). The V and J ends lost 5 bases and 7 bases respectively, with 15 bases between them. The CDR3 totals 13 residues. CDR1 and CDR2 from the germline V gene are GTSNPN and SVGIG (reference sequence). Here the CDR3 DNA reads TGTGCCTGGGGGACTCAGGGTAACCAGCCCCAGCATTTT. It is translated as CAWGTQGNQPQHF.

CDR3 in amino acids: CASSAGTGRKAHGYTF. In nucleotides, the CDR3 is TGTGCCAGCAGTGCCGGGACAGGGCGTAAAGCTCACGGCTACACCTTC. The chain is built from TRBV6-1 and TRBJ1-2, with TRBD1 identical over 9 bases. V gave up 4 bases and J gave up 8 bases; unmatched junction bases: 14. This CDR3 is 16 amino acids long. Per germline, CDR1 MNHNS and CDR2 SASEGT.

Remarks on this clone: The same CDR3 arises from other DNA sequences in this sample as well. The chain carries TRBV24-1 and TRBJ1-5, with 8 positions matching TRBD1. The CDR3 is made up of 15 amino acids. The V gene end was trimmed by 3 bases and the J gene end by 4 bases; junction bases not matched to a gene: 4. Germline assignment: CDR1 KGHDR and CDR2 SFDVKD. In nucleotides, the CDR3 is TGTGCCACCAGTGATCCCGGGACAGGAAATCAGCCCCAGCATTTT. Its protein is CATSDPGTGNQPQHF.

The chain combines TRBV2 with TRBJ1-3; weak D call: TRBD1 (5 bases). The CDR3 spans 13 residues. Trimming pared 7 bases from V and 2 bases from J, leaving 9 bases between. The germline V gene encodes CDR1 SNHLY and CDR2 FYNNEI. CDR3 in DNA: TGTGCCAGCAAGGGCAGGGCTGGAAACACCATATATTTT. This encodes CASKGRAGNTIYF.

J is TRBJ1-2 and V is TRBV3-1 (or the pseudogene TRBV3-2); possibly TRBD1 for D (6 bases). The V and J ends lost 3 bases and 0 bases respectively, with 17 bases between them. The CDR3 is made up of 17 amino acids. CDR1 and CDR2 from the germline V gene are LGHDT and YNNKEL (reference sequence). CDR3 sequence (DNA): TGTGCCAGCAGCCACCCTTGGACAGTAAAGACTAACTATGGCTACACCTTC. This encodes CASSHPWTVKTNYGYTF.

This clone was picked up one time. The V and J genes are TRBV18 and TRBJ1-2; 7 nucleotides align to TRBD1. The CDR3 sequence is 13 residues long. The germline V gene encodes CDR1 KGHSH and CDR2 LQKENI. The J segment lost 2 bases and the V segment lost 3 bases, leaving 0 bases of the junction unmatched. Written as DNA, the CDR3 is TGTGCCAGCTCACCGGGACAGAACTATGGCTACACCTTC. It encodes CASSPGQNYGYTF.

V is TRBV18 and J is TRBJ2-7, with a tentative D call TRBD2 (6 bases). The CDR3 length is 15 residues. Germline V gene sequence: CDR1 KGHSH, CDR2 LQKENI. Trimming cost V 2 bases and J 3 bases, with 14 bases left between them. CDR3 DNA sequence: TGTGCCAGCTCACCAGTTAAACTAGCTAGCTACGAGCAGTACTTC. It codes for CASSPVKLASYEQYF. Full variable domain (missing parts from reference TRBV18 and TRBJ2-7): NAGVMQNPRHLVRRRGQEARLRCSPMKGHSHVYWYRQLPEEGLKFMVYLQKENIIDESGMPKERFSAEFPKEGPSILRIQQVVRGDSAAYFCASSPVKLASYEQYFGPGTRLTVT.

The rearrangement links TRBV5-1 to TRBJ1-4, with 8 bases matching TRBD1. CDR1 SGHRS and CDR2 YFSETQ come from the germline V gene. V was pared by 1 base and J by 8 bases, with 4 bases of the junction left unmatched. The CDR3 consists of 14 residues. CDR3 DNA sequence: TGCGCCAGCAGCTTGTCAGGGGGCCGGGAAAAACTGTTTTTT. It is translated as CASSLSGGREKLFF.

The chain is built from TRBV11-2 and TRBJ1-1; TRBD1 agrees at 7 bases. Trimming cost V 6 bases and J 3 bases; bases outside gene matches: 7. This CDR3 contains 14 residues. CDR1 and CDR2 from the germline V gene are SGHAT and FQNNGV. The CDR3 sequence is CASSLTGVDTEAFF. Here the CDR3 DNA reads TGTGCCAGCAGTCTCACAGGGGTAGACACTGAAGCTTTCTTT.

The rearrangement joins TRBV12-5 to TRBJ2-1, with TRBD2 matching over 13 bases. The germline CDR1 and CDR2 sequences are LGHNT and FRNRAP. The CDR3 loop spans 16 amino acids. After removal of 6 bases from V and 3 bases from J, the junction contained 5 bases not matched to a gene. The CDR3 nucleotides read TGTGCTAGTGGGACGGGACTAGCGGGAATCTACAATGAGCAGTTCTTC. Translating it yields CASGTGLAGIYNEQFF.

The genes are TRBV7-9 and TRBJ1-5, with 10 positions matching TRBD1. After removal of 5 bases from V and 7 bases from J, the junction contained 2 bases not matched to a gene. This CDR3 is built from 13 residues. The germline V gene has CDR1 SEHNR and CDR2 FQNEAQ (reference sequence). The CDR3 here is CASSADRGQPQHF. In DNA, the CDR3 is TGTGCCAGCAGCGCGGACAGGGGGCAGCCCCAGCATTTT.

J is TRBJ2-2 and V is TRBV5-4; 8 nucleotides agree with TRBD1. With V trimmed by 1 base and J by 5 bases, 1 base remained unmatched. The CDR3 is made up of 14 amino acids. CDR1 and CDR2 (germline): SGHNT, YYREEE (reference sequence). CDR3 sequence (DNA): TGTGCCAGCAGCTTGACAGGGGGAACCGGGGAGCTGTTTTTT. Its protein product is CASSLTGGTGELFF.

The chain links TRBV24-1 to TRBJ1-5, with 7 positions matching TRBD1. The CDR3 sequence is 16 residues long. Germline V CDR1 and CDR2: KGHDR, SFDVKD. V shed 9 bases and J 1 base; nucleotides not matched to a gene: 11. CDR3 loop: CATGSPQGESNQPQHF. The CDR3 region has the DNA TGTGCCACCGGGAGCCCCCAGGGGGAAAGCAATCAGCCCCAGCATTTT.

The V call is TRBV6-5, the J call TRBJ2-7; the match to TRBD2 covers 8 bases. Germline CDR1 MNHEY, CDR2 SVGAGI. This CDR3 region has 15 residues. V lost 0 bases and J lost 4; bases outside the gene matches: 5. This chain's CDR3 is CASSYSGREDYEQYF. CDR3 bases: TGTGCCAGCAGTTACTCAGGGCGGGAGGATTACGAGCAGTACTTC.

The V and J genes are TRBV30 and TRBJ1-1, with no clear D. The germline gives CDR1 GTSNPN, CDR2 SVGIG (reference sequence). V lost 2 bases and J 1 base, leaving 11 bases between the germline ends. There are 14 residues in the CDR3. CDR3 nucleotides: TGTGCCTGGAGTTCCGGACTGAAGAACACTGAAGCTTTCTTT. This translates into CAWSSGLKNTEAFF.

This rearrangement joins TRBV28 to TRBJ1-1, with TRBD1 identical over 7 bases. The CDR3 spans 14 residues. Germline V gives CDR1 MDHEN, CDR2 SYDVKM. Trimming removed 4 bases from V and 8 bases from J; junction bases left unmatched: 10. The CDR3 is CASSYPGTAVEAFF. CDR3 sequence (DNA): TGTGCCAGCAGTTACCCGGGGACAGCGGTGGAAGCTTTCTTT.

V and J are TRBV6-2 or TRBV6-3 and TRBJ2-7, with 12 nucleotides matching TRBD2. The germline CDR1 and CDR2 sequences are MNHEY and SVGEGT. The CDR3 totals 15 residues. With 6 bases clipped from V and 3 bases from J, the junction kept 6 bases outside the gene matches. For the CDR3, the DNA is TGTGCCAGCAGCCGACCGGGACTAGCGGGCTACGAGCAGTACTTC. It is translated as CASSRPGLAGYEQYF.